A selection of T cell receptor beta chains follows, all from one sample in a study of blood T cells in healthy people across ages. TCRdb re-called the 5' RACE reads with MiXCR, one entry per CDR3 protein. The data contain about 1.4 million distinct CDR3 sequences, approximately 59% of them singletons. Sequenced: blood. The source is a young man in good health. The CDR3 runs from the conserved cysteine through the conserved F or W. A D gene is named only where the DNA matches it firmly. Expanded clones are given a class, and other clones once, few, many or no size at all.

D gene	V gene	clone size	J gene	CDR3 DNA	CDR3 protein
TRBD2	TRBV20-1	few	TRBJ2-3	TGCAGTGCTAGCTTAACTAGCGGGAGGGCCGACACGACAGATACGCAGTATTTT	CSASLTSGRADTTDTQYF
TRBD2	TRBV6-1	NA	TRBJ2-3	TGTGCCAGCAGCCGGGGGACTAGCGGGAGAACTAGCACAGATACGCAGTATTTT	CASSRGTSGRTSTDTQYF
NA	TRBV29-1	few	TRBJ1-4	TGCAGCGTTGTGGAGAATGAAAAACTGTTTTTT	CSVVENEKLFF
TRBD2	TRBV6-5	NA	TRBJ2-2	TGTACCAGCAGTTACCCCCGGGGAGGGGCGGACACCGGGGAGCTGTTTTTT	CTSSYPRGGADTGELFF
NA	TRBV6-1	NA	TRBJ1-2	TGTGCCAGCAGTGAACATCTATTCTATGGCTACACCTTC	CASSEHLFYGYTF
NA	TRBV4-1	NA	TRBJ2-2	TGCGCCAGCAGCCAAGGTCGGCGGGACTTCGCGAACACCGGGGAGCTGTTTTTT	CASSQGRRDFANTGELFF
NA	TRBV4-2	NA	TRBJ1-1	TGTGCCAGCAGCCAAGGGGTTGGAGGTCCAGACCCGAACACTGAAGCTTTCTTT	CASSQGVGGPDPNTEAFF
TRBD1	TRBV20-1	NA	TRBJ1-5	TGCAGTGCTCACCCCGGGACAGGGGGCCGGCAGCCCCAGCATTTT	CSAHPGTGGRQPQHF
TRBD1	TRBV5-1	NA	TRBJ1-1	TGCGCCAGCAGCTTGGTAGGACAGGGGTCCTATGGTGGTGAAGCTTTCTTT	CASSLVGQGSYGGEAFF
NA	TRBV5-1	NA	TRBJ2-5	TGCGCCAGCAGCTGGACCTTGACTGGGACCCAGTACTTC	CASSWTLTGTQYF
NA	TRBV25-1	NA	TRBJ2-5	TGTGCCAGCAGTGAGGGCTCGGGGTTACAAGAGACCCAGTACTTC	CASSEGSGLQETQYF
TRBD1	TRBV7-9	NA	TRBJ2-4	TGTGCCAGCAGCGAGACAGGGCTATTGGGCATTCAGTACTTC	CASSETGLLGIQYF
TRBD1	TRBV12-3/TRBV12-4	once	TRBJ1-2	TGTGCCAGCAGTCCAAGCCGGACAGGAGCTAACTATGGCTACACCTTC	CASSPSRTGANYGYTF
NA	TRBV12-3/TRBV12-4	NA	TRBJ2-1	TGTGCCAGCATTCACAGAGCAGCGGGGACAGACAATGAGCAGTTCTTC	CASIHRAAGTDNEQFF
NA	TRBV20-1	NA	TRBJ1-4	TGCAGTGCTAGCCCGGACAGTTACCTTGGGGAAAAACTGTTTTTT	CSASPDSYLGEKLFF
NA	TRBV20-1	NA	TRBJ2-3	TGCAGTGCTAGAACCCTCGACGGGAGTTCCACAGATACGCAGTATTTT	CSARTLDGSSTDTQYF
NA	TRBV20-1	few	TRBJ2-1	TGCAGTGGATGGGACAATGAGCAGTTCTTC	CSGWDNEQFF
NA	TRBV20-1	few	TRBJ2-7	TGCAGTGCTAGACCGGACAGATGGGGTAACGAGCAGTACTTC	CSARPDRWGNEQYF
NA	TRBV2	few	TRBJ2-7	TGTGCCAGCAGTGATCTCAGAGTCTACGAGCAGTACTTC	CASSDLRVYEQYF
TRBD2	TRBV5-1	NA	TRBJ2-5	TGCGCCAGCAGCTTGCAAGCGGGGCTACAAGAGACCCAGTACTTC	CASSLQAGLQETQYF
TRBD1	TRBV4-1	NA	TRBJ1-5	TGCGCCAGCAGCCAAGAGAAGCGCACACAGGGGGCTATCCAGCATTTT	CASSQEKRTQGAIQHF
NA	TRBV24-1	NA	TRBJ2-3	TGTGCCACCAGCACCGGGCACGGAGCGGGTGAGGTAGATACGCAGTATTTT	CATSTGHGAGEVDTQYF
NA	TRBV27	NA	TRBJ1-3	TGTGCCAGCAGTTTAGGAGGGTCCTCTGGAAACACCATATATTTT	CASSLGGSSGNTIYF
NA	TRBV15	few	TRBJ1-2	TGTGCCACCAGCATGATTCGGGGGGTTAACTATGGCTACACCTTC	CATSMIRGVNYGYTF
TRBD1	TRBV14	NA	TRBJ1-1	TGTGCCAGCAGCTACCTGGCAGGGGGGGGAGCTTTCTTT	CASSYLAGGGAFF
TRBD1	TRBV7-2	NA	TRBJ1-2	TGTGCCAGCAGACGACAGGGACAGGCTAACTATGGCTACACCTTC	CASRRQGQANYGYTF
NA	TRBV2	NA	TRBJ2-2	TGTGCCAGCAGTGTCCCGGAGGTAGCCACCGGGGAGCTGTTTTTT	CASSVPEVATGELFF
NA	TRBV10-1	few	TRBJ2-7	TGCGCCAGCCCCCCCGATAAGGACTACGAGCAGTACTTC	CASPPDKDYEQYF
NA	TRBV28	NA	TRBJ1-1	TGTGCCACAAGGGACGGTATAGAAGCTTTCTTT	CATRDGIEAFF
NA	TRBV7-2	few	TRBJ2-5	TGTGCCAGCGGACAACGGAACCAAGAGACCCAGTACTTC	CASGQRNQETQYF
TRBD2	TRBV20-1	NA	TRBJ2-5	TGCAGTGCTAGAGTTAGCGGGGGCCCCAAAGAGACCCAGTACTTC	CSARVSGGPKETQYF
NA	TRBV6-1	few	TRBJ2-7	TGTGCCAGCAGAGAAGGTGCAGGGGATTTATCCTACGAGCAGTACTTC	CASREGAGDLSYEQYF
NA	TRBV10-2	NA	TRBJ1-5	TGCGCCACCGGGACTAAATATCAGCCCCAGCATTTT	CATGTKYQPQHF
TRBD2	TRBV5-1	NA	TRBJ2-1	TGCGCCAGCAGCACCCGCGGGAGGGCCAACAATGAGCAGTTCTTC	CASSTRGRANNEQFF
NA	TRBV4-2	NA	TRBJ1-6	TGTGCCAGCAGCCAAGTAGGACAAAGGGATTCACCCCTCCACTTT	CASSQVGQRDSPLHF
NA	TRBV7-6	NA	TRBJ2-1	TGTGCCAGCAGTCGGAGGGAGCGGTACAATGAGCAGTTCTTC	CASSRRERYNEQFF
TRBD1	TRBV10-3	NA	TRBJ1-1	TGTGCCATCAGAGCGACAGGGGAGGACACTGAAGCTTTCTTT	CAIRATGEDTEAFF
NA	TRBV20-1	few	TRBJ2-1	TGCAGTGCTTGCCAGGGTTCCTACAATGAGCAGTTCTTC	CSACQGSYNEQFF
NA	TRBV29-1	NA	TRBJ1-2	TGCAGCGCCGAGACAGACTATGGCTACACCTTC	CSAETDYGYTF
TRBD1	TRBV5-1	once	TRBJ2-3	TGCGCCAGCAGCCGGAGGCCGGGACAGCCTTCAGATACGCAGTATTTT	CASSRRPGQPSDTQYF
TRBD1	TRBV12-3/TRBV12-4	few	TRBJ2-3	TGTGCCAGCACCCAAGGGACAGGGAAAAGAGGAGCGGAGACCAGAGTGCAGTATTTT	CASTQGTGKRGAETRVQYF
NA	TRBV5-1	NA	TRBJ2-5	TGCGCCTTAGGCCCCTTGTCGTACTTC	CALGPLSYF
NA	TRBV4-1	few	TRBJ2-7	TGCGCCAGCAGCCACAAACAGGGATACGAGCAGTACTTC	CASSHKQGYEQYF
TRBD1	TRBV20-1	NA	TRBJ1-6	TGCAGTGCTCAGAAACCGGGACAGAATAACTCACCCCTCCACTTT	CSAQKPGQNNSPLHF
NA	TRBV7-2	NA	TRBJ2-7	TGTGCCGGCAGCACTCAGACGGGATCCTACGAGCAGTACTTC	CAGSTQTGSYEQYF
TRBD2	TRBV11-2	NA	TRBJ2-1	TGTGCCAGCAGGTCTACTAGCGGGAGGGCCGGTGAGCAGTTCTTC	CASRSTSGRAGEQFF
NA	TRBV18	NA	TRBJ1-1	TGTGCCAGCTCACCACCGAATGGAGGGTTCACTGAAGCTTTCTTT	CASSPPNGGFTEAFF
NA	TRBV4-1	NA	TRBJ2-7	TGCGCCAGCAGCCAAAACCCTATCCCCTACGAGCAGTACTTC	CASSQNPIPYEQYF
NA	TRBV29-1	NA	TRBJ2-7	TGCAGCGGGCTAGCGACTAACTCCTACGAGCAGTACTTC	CSGLATNSYEQYF
NA	TRBV4-2	NA	TRBJ2-1	TGTGCCAGCAGCCAAGTAGTCAATGAGCAGTTCTTC	CASSQVVNEQFF
TRBD2	TRBV15	few	TRBJ2-7	TGTGCCACCAGCAGAGGACTAGCGGGCAATCACGAGCAGTACTTC	CATSRGLAGNHEQYF
NA	TRBV7-2	few	TRBJ1-2	TGTGCCAGCAGCTTAGAGGCAGCCTACTATGGCTACACCTTC	CASSLEAAYYGYTF
NA	TRBV20-1	NA	TRBJ1-2	TGCAGTGAGAGACAGGGCTACACCTTC	CSERQGYTF